A single sample is the source of the 27 T cell receptor beta chains below, sequenced in a study of cytomegalovirus exposure and HLA in healthy donors. The PCR made use of 60 Vbeta and 13 Jbeta primers. Here immunoSEQ multiplex PCR was the method, and the copy in TCRdb shows in-frame clones only, minus some. The data show approximately 150,000 clones, about 78% seen once. Material for sequencing was PBMCs. The origin of the receptors is a woman aged 45-59 years in good health and CMV-seropositive.

This sequence joins TRBV12-5 and TRBJ1-2; D is unclear. CDR1 LGHNT and CDR2 FRNRAP come from the germline V gene. V shed 1 base and J shed 4 bases, with 13 bases lying between them. The length of the CDR3 is 15 residues. CDR3 sequence (DNA): TGTGCTAGTGGTTTGGCCTGGAGAGGCGTCTATGGCTACACCTTC. This translates into CASGLAWRGVYGYTF.

The chain carries TRBV9 and TRBJ1-3; possible D gene TRBD1, 5 bases. This CDR3 is built from 17 residues. Deletions cut 0 bases from V and 0 bases from J, with 13 bases between. In germline, CDR1 is SGDLS, CDR2 YYNGEE. Written as DNA, the CDR3 is TGTGCCAGCAGCGTAGCTCGGCAGGGCTACTCTGGAAACACCATATATTTT. This codes for CASSVARQGYSGNTIYF.

This chain uses TRBV4-1 with TRBJ2-5; the match to TRBD2 covers 9 bases. This CDR3 comprises 17 residues. Germline-derived CDR1 and CDR2 are MGHRA and YSYEKL. V gave up 0 bases and J gave up 1 base; unmatched junction bases: 6. The CDR3 bases are TGCGCCAGCAGCCAAGATAGTAGCGGGGGTCTCCAAGAGACCCAGTACTTC. It translates to CASSQDSSGGLQETQYF.

The V call is TRBV6-1, the J call TRBJ1-5; the D is unclear. Germline CDR1 and CDR2: MNHNS and SASEGT. The length of the CDR3 is 13 residues. V was trimmed by 8 bases and J by 4 bases, leaving 12 bases between them. CDR3 residues: CASGASGNQPQHF. CDR3 nucleotide sequence: TGTGCCAGCGGAGCTTCGGGAAATCAGCCCCAGCATTTT.

Comments on this clone: Other DNA sequences in the sample encode the same CDR3. The J gene is TRBJ2-1, the V gene TRBV5-1; D remains ambiguous. The germline V gene has CDR1 SGHRS and CDR2 YFSETQ. The CDR3 length is 15 residues. V lost 0 bases and J 0 bases, leaving 7 bases between the germline ends. The CDR3 region has the DNA TGCGCCAGCAGCTTGGGGCAGGTCTCCTACAATGAGCAGTTCTTC. Protein product: CASSLGQVSYNEQFF.

The V gene is TRBV4-2, the J gene TRBJ1-6; maybe TRBD1 (6 bases). Deletions cut 4 bases from V and 5 bases from J, with 18 bases between. CDR3 length: 17 amino acids. The germline V gene encodes CDR1 LGHNA and CDR2 YNFKEQ. This chain's CDR3 is CASSPRGGTHDNSPLHF. Written as DNA, the CDR3 is TGTGCCAGCAGCCCCCGGGGAGGGACACATGATAATTCACCCCTCCACTTT.

Turning to this clone: Other DNA sequences in this sample translate to the same CDR3. The chain is built from TRBV19 and TRBJ2-7, with 8 bases lining up with TRBD2. J gave up 3 bases and V 5 bases, and 3 bases lay outside the gene matches. Germline CDR1 reads LNHDA; CDR2 reads SQIVND (reference sequence). The CDR3 is 13 residues long. CDR3 sequence: CASSPGGSYEQYF. The DNA of the CDR3 is TGTGCCAGTAGTCCGGGGGGGAGCTACGAGCAGTACTTC.

This clone was seen more than once but under ten times. This sequence joins TRBV29-1 and TRBJ1-2, with 7 bases aligning to TRBD1. The germline CDR1 and CDR2 sequences are SQVTM and ANQGSEA. This CDR3 is built from 12 residues. V lost 7 bases to trimming and J lost 4 bases; unmatched junction nucleotides: 6. The chain's CDR3 is CSASGQAYGYTF. CDR3 bases: TGCAGCGCGTCAGGACAGGCCTATGGCTACACCTTC.

V is TRBV6-1 and J is TRBJ1-5, with 11 bases aligning to TRBD1. V dropped 8 bases and J dropped 4; count of bases not matched to a gene: 7. The length of the CDR3 is 15 residues. CDR1 is MNHNS and CDR2 is SASEGT in the germline V gene. The CDR3 DNA is TGTGCCAGCGATCGGACAGGGGGCTTTAATCAGCCCCAGCATTTT. This translates into CASDRTGGFNQPQHF.

The sample holds one count of this clone. The chain links TRBV15 to TRBJ1-5; D remains unclear. CDR1 and CDR2 from the germline V gene are LNHNV and YYDKDF (reference sequence). The CDR3 contains 17 residues. Trimming left V 0 bases short and J 0 bases short, with 12 bases between. The CDR3 is CATSRDGQLYSNQPQHF. The CDR3 coding sequence is TGTGCCACCAGCAGAGATGGGCAGCTTTATAGCAATCAGCCCCAGCATTTT.

Written as DNA, the CDR3 is TGTGCCAGCAGCTTATGGACAGGGGGCGGGACTGAAGCTTTCTTT. Encoded protein: CASSLWTGGGTEAFF. This chain connects TRBV7-9 to TRBJ1-1; 11 positions match TRBD1. The CDR3 is made up of 15 amino acids. J was trimmed by 5 bases and V by 2 bases; bases with no gene match: 4. Germline values: CDR1 SEHNR, CDR2 FQNEAQ (reference sequence).

The chain links TRBV19 to TRBJ1-2; D possibly corresponds to TRBD1 (5 bases). The CDR3 covers 13 residues. Deletions cut 3 bases from V and 5 bases from J, with 10 bases between. Germline CDR1 is LNHDA and CDR2 is SQIVND (reference sequence). The CDR3 DNA sequence: TGTGCCAGTAGTATCCGGACATCGTATGGCTACACCTTC. Translation gives CASSIRTSYGYTF.

The chain is built from TRBV5-1 and TRBJ1-1, with TRBD1 identical over 8 bases. This CDR3 contains 14 residues. Looked up from germline, CDR1 is SGHRS and CDR2 is YFSETQ. V dropped 3 bases and J dropped 1; count of bases not matched to a gene: 2. The CDR3 DNA follows: TGCGCCAGCAGCTGGGACAGGCCGAACACTGAAGCTTTCTTT. The encoded protein is CASSWDRPNTEAFF.

This clone was counted between two and nine times. This sequence joins TRBV11-3 and TRBJ2-2; TRBD1 matches at 8 bases. The CDR3 runs 17 residues. V lost 4 bases and J lost 5; bases outside the gene matches: 12. Per germline, CDR1 SGHNT and CDR2 YENEEA. CDR3 DNA: TGTGCCAGCAGCTCGCCATTATCAGGGGGCCTAACCGGGGAGCTGTTTTTT. Residues: CASSSPLSGGLTGELFF.

The CDR3 DNA reads TGTGCCAGCAAGGGGAATGGCTACGAGCAGTACTTC. Protein: CASKGNGYEQYF. The genes are TRBV6-1 and TRBJ2-7; D possibly corresponds to TRBD1 (5 bases). In germline, CDR1 is MNHNS, CDR2 SASEGT. V lost 7 bases and J 3 bases, leaving 10 bases between the germline ends. This CDR3 has 12 amino acids.

There are a few counts of this clone. The chain recombines TRBV27 with TRBJ2-7, with D possibly matching TRBD2 (5 bases). This CDR3 spans 13 amino acids. V was trimmed by 3 bases and J by 3 bases, leaving 9 bases between them. CDR1 is MNHEY and CDR2 is SMNVEV in the germline V gene (reference sequence). CDR3 amino acids: CASSFPGSYEQYF. In DNA form, the CDR3 reads TGTGCCAGCAGTTTCCCTGGGAGCTACGAGCAGTACTTC.

The CDR3 loop reads CASSLGASANYGYTF. CDR3 in DNA: TGTGCCAGCAGCTTAGGGGCTTCCGCTAACTATGGCTACACCTTC. The chain links TRBV7-3 to TRBJ1-2; D is possibly TRBD1 (5 bases). V was trimmed by 2 bases and J by 0 bases, leaving 10 bases between them. The CDR3 runs 15 residues. Germline V gives CDR1 SGHTA, CDR2 FQGTGA.

The chain carries TRBV5-1 and TRBJ2-1; 7 bases match TRBD1. This CDR3 contains 16 residues. Unmatched junction bases numbered 11, after V lost 4 bases and J lost 4 bases. Germline loops: CDR1 SGHRS, CDR2 YFSETQ. CDR3 sequence: CASSQGDRSSYNEQFF. The CDR3 nucleotides are TGCGCCAGCAGCCAGGGGGACAGATCCTCTTACAATGAGCAGTTCTTC.

The rearrangement links TRBV30 to TRBJ2-5, with 8 bases fitting TRBD1. This CDR3 has 14 amino acids. Germline V gene data show CDR1 as GTSNPN and CDR2 as SVGIG (reference sequence). Germline trimming cut 5 bases from V and 5 bases from J; bases unmatched to any gene: 10. The CDR3 sequence is CAWENGQGGETQYF. CDR3 coding DNA: TGTGCCTGGGAAAATGGACAGGGCGGGGAGACCCAGTACTTC.

A note on this clone: No conserved phenylalanine or tryptophan ends this CDR3, so it is likely a read error. The gene calls are TRBV5-4 and TRBJ1-2; 8 bases map to TRBD1. This CDR3 region has 17 residues. Germline CDR1 SGHNT, CDR2 YYREEE (reference sequence). Trimming took 3 bases from V and 0 from J; bases not matched to a gene: 10. This CDR3 reads CASSSGDRPIPNYGYTL. CDR3 DNA: TGTGCCAGCAGCTCCGGGGACAGGCCAATCCCTAACTATGGCTACACCCTC.

This clone was found a few times. DNA of the CDR3: TGTGCCAGCAGCTCCCCCGGGACAGGGGCCTACAATGAGCAGTTCTTC. This translates into CASSSPGTGAYNEQFF. V gene TRBV5-6 combines with J gene TRBJ2-1; 10 bases map to TRBD1. The CDR3 totals 16 residues. Trimming at V came to 3 bases and at J to 2 bases, leaving 5 bases not matched to a gene. Looked up from germline, CDR1 is SGHDT and CDR2 is YYEEEE. Looking up the rest from reference TRBV5-6 and TRBJ2-1 gives the full variable domain: DAGVTQSPTHLIKTRGQQVTLRCSPKSGHDTVSWYQQALGQGPQFIFQYYEEEERQRGNFPDRFSGHQFPNYSSELNVNALLLGDSALYLCASSSPGTGAYNEQFFGPGTRLTVL.

Comment on this clone: An end of the junction differs from the germline gene, which may be a read error. V and J are TRBV27 and TRBJ2-1, with 8 bases that match TRBD2. Germline V lookup: CDR1 MNHEY, CDR2 SMNVEV (reference sequence). There are 15 residues in the CDR3. CDR3 amino acids: CASSLAAGAYNEQFF. CDR3 nucleotide sequence: TGTGCCAGCAGTTTAGCAGCGGGGGCCTATAATGAGCAGTTCTTC.

This chain connects TRBV6-5 to TRBJ1-2; D gene unclear. The CDR3 covers 14 residues. Between the trimmed V and J ends, which lost 3 bases and 0 bases, there was a span of 8 bases. CDR1 and CDR2 (germline): MNHEY, SVGAGI. The CDR3 bases are TGTGCCAGCAGTTATAGAGGGTCTAACTATGGCTACACCTTC. Protein: CASSYRGSNYGYTF.

This rearrangement joins TRBV6-6 to TRBJ2-3; a possible D gene is TRBD2 (5 bases). With 7 bases removed from V and 4 bases from J, the gap between germline ends came to 18 bases. This CDR3 comprises 15 residues. CDR1 is MNHNY, CDR2 SVGAGI, per germline (reference sequence). CDR3 sequence: CASTLTSARPDTQYF. The CDR3 DNA follows: TGTGCCAGCACCCTTACTAGTGCCCGCCCAGATACGCAGTATTTT.

V is TRBV5-4 and J is TRBJ2-3; 11 bases are shared with TRBD2. V gave up 4 bases and J gave up 4 bases; unmatched junction bases: 11. The germline V gene has CDR1 SGHNT and CDR2 YYREEE (reference sequence). The CDR3 loop spans 17 amino acids. The CDR3 sequence: CASSRSSGGAGADTQYF. In DNA form, the CDR3 reads TGTGCCAGCAGCAGGAGTAGCGGGGGGGCAGGAGCAGATACGCAGTATTTT.

This chain connects TRBV6-1 to TRBJ2-1, with 12 positions matching TRBD2. Germline loops: CDR1 MNHNS, CDR2 SASEGT. CDR3 length: 15 amino acids. V shed 2 bases, J shed 10 bases, and the junction held 6 bases outside the gene matches. The DNA for the CDR3 is TGTGCCAGCAGTGAATCGCGACTAGCGGGGGAAGAGCAGTTCTTC. Its protein is CASSESRLAGEEQFF.

J is TRBJ1-5 and V is TRBV7-9; D gene uncertain. With 3 bases removed from V and 0 bases from J, the gap between germline ends came to 6 bases. This CDR3 is 14 amino acids long. Germline V lookup: CDR1 SEHNR, CDR2 FQNEAQ (reference sequence). The CDR3 loop is CASSFGDSNQPQHF. In DNA, the CDR3 is TGTGCCAGCAGCTTCGGGGATAGCAATCAGCCCCAGCATTTT.